This TCR beta chain derives from a study of radiotherapy plus CTLA-4 blockade in lung cancer (dated by TCRdb to between 2018 and 2020). About the full investigation: Objective responses occurred in around 19% of enrolled patients, and 31% achieved disease control. The paper's findings and limits, for the study overall: The strongest predictors of response were reported to be early dynamic shifts in blood T cell clones along with a rise in serum interferon-beta following radiation. After treatment with radiotherapy and ipilimumab, TCR clones that originated in tumors expanded in peripheral blood.

On this clone: The target of this receptor is not known. Base qualities are not at hand, and no much larger clone is one base apart.

Libraries came from the immunoSEQ multiplex PCR assay. The clones in this table, taken by TCRdb from immuneACCESS, are in-frame only. Not every clone is retained; where verified, under half of the shortfall comes from an unresolved V gene, and the cause of the rest is unknown. The sample includes tens of thousands of clones, with roughly three quarters observed a single time. Roughly 3% of the sample goes to the ten largest clones. In this study, focal radiation therapy paired with CTLA-4 blockade (ipilimumab) was tested in patients who had chemo-refractory metastatic non-small-cell lung cancer. Ends trimmed: V by 5 bases, J by 5 bases; bases unmatched to a gene: 8. From the germline V gene (reference sequence), CDR1 is LNHDA and CDR2 is SQIVND. The CDR3 sequence holds 15 residues, the cysteine and phenylalanine included. Just the 45-base CDR3 DNA is kept, in frame starting at base 1.

Sequencing used peripheral blood, obtained from a patient treated with radiotherapy plus ipilimumab. This clonotype originated in a human donor with non-small cell lung cancer whose response to radiotherapy plus ipilimumab could not be evaluated. The chain is encoded by TRBV19 joined to TRBJ2-7; 11 central nucleotides agree with TRBD1. The sequenced DNA: TGTGCCAGTAGTTCCCGGGGACAGGGGGGCCACGAGCAGTACTTC. It encodes CASSSRGQGGHEQYF. Reference TRBV19 and TRBJ2-7 genes cover what lies past the CDR3, so the full variable domain is DGGITQSPKYLFRKEGQNVTLSCEQNLNHDAMYWYRQDPGQGLRLIYYSQIVNDFQKGDIAEGYSVSREKKESFPLTVTSAQKNPTAFYLCASSSRGQGGHEQYFGPGTRLTVT.